This TCR beta chain was sequenced during a study of graft-versus-host responses after intestinal transplantation (dated by TCRdb to the early 2020s). With regard to the full study: Multivisceral, liver-intestinal, or isolated intestinal transplants were received by the recipients. Every recipient was given anti-thymocyte globulin induction, followed by around three years of maintenance tacrolimus and steroids. After intestinal transplantation, graft-versus-host and host-versus-graft alloreactive T cell clones in the graft, circulation and bone marrow were tracked using bulk TCR-beta CDR3 sequencing. To identify alloreactive clones, pre-transplant mixed lymphocyte reaction products were sequenced and then compared with unstimulated pre-transplant donor and recipient T cells. A cohort of more than 20 intestinal transplant recipients, including one retransplant, was enrolled, and a few patients lacking pretransplant specimens were excluded. A peak of at least 4% donor T cells among recipient peripheral blood mononuclear cells was the definition used for donor T cell macrochimerism. Samples from a few later patients were sequenced in-house on an Illumina MiSeq with MiXCR processing rather than by the commercial service.

At the junction V is shortened by 4 bases and J by 4 bases; bases outside the gene matches: 14. From cysteine to phenylalanine, the CDR3 is 17 amino acids long. Kept here is only the CDR3 DNA, which spans 51 bases and is read in frame from base 1. The method behind the library was the immunoSEQ multiplex PCR assay. For most patients, genomic DNA was isolated using the Qiagen DNeasy Blood and Tissue Kit and was shipped frozen to Adaptive Biotechnologies for TCR sequencing. For most patients, high-throughput TCR-beta CDR3 sequencing of genomic DNA was performed by Adaptive Biotechnologies. The study's own analysis went as follows. Adaptive's ImmunoSEQ software was the source of the TCR sequencing data for 18 patients, while three other patients were processed with MiXCR and VDJtools. To correct CD4 versus CD8 sorting errors, any sequence found in both subsets at a frequency ratio below 5:1 was removed. CDR3 nucleotide sequences shared between donor and recipient were removed because their origin could not be assigned. To be classed as alloreactive, a clone needed at least 2-fold expansion over unstimulated cells and a minimum CFSE-low frequency of 0.002% (template counts) or 0.001% (read counts). A clone was considered mappable if detected in the sequenced pre-transplant spleen, lymph node, or MLR CFSE-low populations of the donor or recipient. Cumulative frequency of alloreactive clones was calculated as a percentage of all sequences weighted by copy number. What TCRdb holds here is the immuneACCESS table cut down to in-frame rearrangements. Part of the clones is not present; checked against another copy, under half of the missing clones reflect an unresolved V gene, and the others are unexplained. V, J and clone size reflect that table, while D and trimming were determined from the DNA. The sample table holds 100,000 or so clones, of which roughly 90% were seen once. The ten largest clones take up approximately 0.17% of the sample.

Reading the label with the study, this specimen's time point is: cells obtained before transplantation from donor or recipient. CD3+CD4+ and CD3+CD8+ populations were FACS-sorted from unstimulated pre-transplant donor and recipient cells taken from spleen or lymph nodes. Broader findings and caveats from the paper: Conclusions were limited by the relatively low number and heterogeneity of intestinal transplant patients. GvH clones turned up in recipient bone marrow, with some appearing earlier in ileal mucosa or blood, a pattern consistent with an intestinal mucosal origin. Patients with donor T cell macrochimerism had high GvH to HvG T cell clonal ratios in their allografts. Peak levels of circulating GvH clones were associated with declines in HvG clones early after transplant.

Turning to this clone: It has no known antigen specificity. Base qualities were left out, and no much larger clone turns up one base away.

The sample was unstimulated CD4+ T cells sorted from spleen or lymph node cells, taken before intestinal transplant. This TCR was recovered from a human donor who received an intestinal transplant. The rearrangement joined TRBV23-1 to TRBJ2-5, and TRBD2 aligns with 8 junction nucleotides. TRBV23-1 is an ORF, and what it does is uncertain. Here the CDR3 is given as CASSREAGDRNGETQYF. Read as DNA, the sequence is TGCGCCAGCAGTCGAGAAGCGGGAGACCGCAATGGAGAGACCCAGTACTTC.